This T cell receptor beta chain was identified during a study of tumor and adjacent non-tumor tissue in lung cancer. Study findings and constraints: Higher tumor TCR diversity was associated with shorter survival. Significantly higher TCR diversity was found in tumor than normal lung. Top 100 clones took a larger repertoire share in normal lung.

Comment on this clonotype: Its target is unknown.

The CDR3 loop spans 18 amino acids. J was trimmed by 6 bases and V by 4 bases; bases with no gene match: 10. Germline V gene data show CDR1 as MGHRA and CDR2 as YSYEKL. The template was RNA from unsorted bulk tissue. TCRbeta libraries were built with three rounds of nested PCR, modified from ARM-PCR. TCRdb passed the multiplex PCR reads through MiXCR, listing each CDR3 protein once. The sample lists roughly 75,000 distinct CDR3 sequences, under 85% occurring once. V and J are TRBV4-1 and TRBJ2-1, with TRBD2 identical over 15 bases. The sequenced sample consisted of lung tumor tissue. This TCR was sampled from a woman aged 50 to 65 with non-small cell lung cancer. The chain's CDR3 is CASSLGTSGRTSLNEQFF. DNA for the CDR3: TGCGCCAGCAGCCTCGGGACTAGCGGGAGGACCTCCCTCAATGAGCAGTTCTTC.